Presented here are 19 T cell receptor beta chains from one specimen sequenced in a study of blood T cells in healthy people across ages. With a J-beta primer mix and a sample-barcoded 5' primer, a second PCR ran 7 to 11 cycles. MiXCR, run by TCRdb on the 5' RACE reads, gives a single entry per CDR3 protein. The data contain approximately 800,000 distinct CDR3 sequences, about 48% of them singletons. Sequenced: blood. The source of these receptors is a man at least 80 years old in good health.

This clonotype was observed a few times. The chain joins TRBV7-3 to TRBJ2-5; D unclear. Deletions cut 1 base from V and 1 base from J, with 4 bases between. The CDR3 has 13 amino acids. Germline V gene sequence: CDR1 SGHTA, CDR2 FQGTGA. In DNA form, the CDR3 reads TGTGCCAGCAGCTTAATCAGCCAAGAGACCCAGTACTTC. Protein: CASSLISQETQYF.

This clonotype has a single count. This chain uses TRBV6-6 with TRBJ2-1; D uncertain. CDR1 and CDR2 (germline): MNHNY, SVGAGI (reference sequence). The V gene lost 3 bases and the J gene lost 15 bases, with 12 bases spanning the gap. The CDR3 runs to 11 residues. The CDR3 sequence is CASSYSEIVFF. The CDR3 bases are TGTGCCAGCAGTTATTCGGAGATTGTGTTCTTC.

The sample holds many counts of this clonotype. The chain links TRBV29-1 to TRBJ2-7, with D perhaps TRBD1 or TRBD2 (5 bases each). Deletions cut 5 bases from V and 5 bases from J, with 10 bases between. This CDR3 spans 11 amino acids. From germline, CDR1 is SQVTM and CDR2 ANQGSEA. DNA for the CDR3: TGCAGCGTTTCCAGGGACGACGAGCAGTACTTC. Translated, it gives CSVSRDDEQYF.

V and J are TRBV20-1 and TRBJ2-5; perhaps TRBD2 as D (5 bases). The CDR3 is 11 residues long. Germline V gene sequence: CDR1 DFQATT, CDR2 SNEGSKA (reference sequence). CDR3 nucleotides: TGCAGCGTGAGACTTGGGGAGTTCGAGTACTTC. Protein: CSVRLGEFEYF.

This clonotype was seen ten or more times. CDR3 coding DNA: TGTGCCAGCAGACACGGCCGATCTTTACAGGGGGAGAACACTGAAGCTTTCTTT. Translation: CASRHGRSLQGENTEAFF. The V call is TRBV12-3 or TRBV12-4, the J call TRBJ1-1; TRBD1 matches at 8 bases. V lost 6 bases, J lost 1 base, and 16 bases stayed unmatched. This CDR3 spans 18 amino acids.

This sequence joins TRBV5-1 and TRBJ2-5; 7 bases fit TRBD1. The CDR3 has 15 residues. Looked up from germline, CDR1 is SGHRS and CDR2 is YFSETQ. Trimming took 4 bases from V and 2 from J; bases not matched to a gene: 8. The CDR3 region has the DNA TGCGCCAGCAGCCCCGCAGGGGGAAGGCAAGAGACCCAGTACTTC. Translated: CASSPAGGRQETQYF.

The V gene is TRBV7-2, the J gene TRBJ1-2; possibly TRBD1 for D (5 bases). Trimming removed 7 bases at V and 2 bases at J, with 20 bases between. The CDR3 runs to 16 residues. The germline CDR1 and CDR2 sequences are SGHTA and FQGNSA. CDR3 in DNA: TGTGCCAGCATCCTATCCTCGGCGAGACAGAACTATGGCTACACCTTC. Translated: CASILSSARQNYGYTF.

The chain employs TRBV11-2 and TRBJ2-3, with D possibly TRBD2 on 5 matching bases. The germline V and J ends were trimmed by 1 base and 14 bases, with 16 bases remaining between them. Germline CDR1 and CDR2: SGHAT and FQNNGV. This CDR3 spans 13 amino acids. The CDR3, as DNA: TGTGCCAGCAGCTTAGCGGGATGGGGATACGCGTATTTT. Translated: CASSLAGWGYAYF.

The rearrangement uses TRBV7-6 and TRBJ1-1; D might be TRBD1 (5 bases). The CDR3 covers 14 residues. V lost 5 bases to trimming and J lost 5 bases, with 15 bases between them. Germline V gene sequence: CDR1 SGHVS, CDR2 FNYEAQ. The CDR3 here is CASSRLRGRTEAFF. The CDR3 DNA reads TGTGCCAGCAGCCGCTTGAGGGGTAGAACTGAAGCTTTCTTT. Combining the CDR3 with reference TRBV7-6 and TRBJ1-1 gives the whole variable domain GAGVSQSPRYKVTKRGQDVALRCDPISGHVSLYWYRQALGQGPEFLTYFNYEAQQDKSGLPNDRFSAERPEGSISTLTIQRTEQRDSAMYRCASSRLRGRTEAFFGQGTRLTVV.

This rearrangement joins TRBV27 to TRBJ2-2; 8 bases map to TRBD2. Per the germline V gene, CDR1 is MNHEY and CDR2 is SMNVEV (reference sequence). The CDR3 has 15 residues. The V and J ends lost 3 bases and 2 bases, in that order; junction bases with no gene match: 2. CDR3 coding DNA: TGTGCCAGCAGTTTTGTAGCGGGAAACACCGGGGAGCTGTTTTTT. Amino acid sequence: CASSFVAGNTGELFF.

The chain joins TRBV4-3 to TRBJ1-4, with TRBD1 as a possible D gene (5 bases). The CDR3 consists of 18 residues. Germline CDR1 is LGHNA and CDR2 is YSLEER. The ends were cut back, 1 base at V and 4 bases at J, with 19 bases in the middle. Here the CDR3 reads CASSQGRTSGAINEKLFF. The CDR3 DNA follows: TGCGCCAGCAGCCAAGGGAGGACCTCCGGGGCTATTAATGAAAAACTGTTTTTT.

The J gene is TRBJ2-7, the V gene TRBV10-3, with no clear D. Germline V lookup: CDR1 ENHRY, CDR2 SYGVKD. The CDR3 contains 14 residues. V lost 3 bases and J lost 2, with 11 bases in between. CDR3 nucleotides: TGTGCCATCAGTGACTCGGGCTCTACCTACGAGCAGTACTTC. This translates into CAISDSGSTYEQYF.

V usage is TRBV6-2 or TRBV6-3 and J usage is TRBJ2-1; TRBD2 matches at 8 bases. Per germline, CDR1 MNHEY and CDR2 SVGEGT. The CDR3 is 17 amino acids. V gave up 6 bases and J gave up 8 bases; unmatched junction bases: 18. The CDR3, as DNA: TGTGCCAGCAGCTTCTTAACCGGGACTAGGCCCGTCGATGAGCAGTTCTTC. The encoded protein is CASSFLTGTRPVDEQFF.

The chain joins TRBV2 to TRBJ2-1; 8 positions agree with TRBD2. Unmatched junction bases numbered 11, after V lost 1 base and J lost 12 bases. Germline values: CDR1 SNHLY, CDR2 FYNNEI. The CDR3 is made up of 15 amino acids. The CDR3 sequence: CASSEEGGRLYVQFF. DNA for the CDR3: TGTGCCAGCAGTGAAGAGGGCGGGAGGCTCTATGTGCAGTTCTTC.

This clonotype was counted once. A much larger clone lies one base from this, so it may be a read error. J is TRBJ1-2 and V is TRBV2; 9 nucleotides align to TRBD1. CDR1 is SNHLY and CDR2 is FYNNEI in the germline V gene. This CDR3 region has 15 residues. J was trimmed by 4 bases and V by 4 bases; bases with no gene match: 7. CDR3 amino acids: CASSGPGQGSYGYTF. The CDR3 DNA sequence: TGTGCCAGCAGTGGACCGGGACAGGGAAGCTATGGCTACACCTTC.

The chain uses TRBV13 and TRBJ2-3; D gene ambiguous. There are 15 residues in the CDR3. CDR1 and CDR2 (germline): PRHDT, FYEKMQ (reference sequence). V dropped 7 bases and J dropped 0 bases, with 14 bases sitting between them. CDR3 sequence (DNA): TGTGCCAGCACCAATGTTGTACATAGCACAGATACGCAGTATTTT. It codes for CASTNVVHSTDTQYF.

The chain employs TRBV10-2 and TRBJ2-1, with 13 bases fitting TRBD2. Losses at the gene ends were 1 base for V and 9 bases for J; bases not matched to a gene: 6. The germline CDR1 and CDR2 sequences are WSHSY and SAAADI. This CDR3 comprises 16 residues. CDR3 nucleotides: TGCGCCAGCAGTGAGTTTGGACTAGCGGGAGTTGGTGAGCAGTTCTTC. Translation gives CASSEFGLAGVGEQFF.

V is TRBV20-1 and J is TRBJ1-1; D is possibly TRBD1 (5 bases). CDR1 is DFQATT, CDR2 SNEGSKA, per germline (reference sequence). There are 12 residues in the CDR3. The V gene lost 6 bases and the J gene lost 11 bases, with 19 bases spanning the gap. The chain's CDR3 is CSANPRARGAFF. For the CDR3, the DNA is TGCAGTGCAAATCCCAGGGCCCGGGGGGCTTTCTTT.

This chain links TRBV18 with TRBJ1-5, with 10 bases fitting TRBD1. With V trimmed by 5 bases and J by 11 bases, 9 bases remained unmatched. The germline V gene encodes CDR1 KGHSH and CDR2 LQKENI. The CDR3 is 14 residues long. For the CDR3, the DNA is TGTGCCAGCTCAACAGGGACAGGGGAAAGAGCCCAGCATTTT. It specifies CASSTGTGERAQHF.